The sequence of this T cell receptor beta chain was determined in a study of response to subunit inactivated influenza vaccine. Points from the study as a whole: Authors suggested few new T cells are recruited by each seasonal influenza vaccination.

As for this clonotype: Its antigen remains unknown.

TCRdb ran MiXCR on the RT-PCR reads and lists one entry per CDR3 protein. The sample includes about 650,000 distinct CDR3 sequences, around 15% of them seen just once. Germline CDR1 and CDR2: SGHVS and FNYEAQ. V lost 1 base, J lost 4 bases, and 11 bases stayed unmatched. The CDR3 has 19 residues. V usage is TRBV7-6 and J usage is TRBJ2-3; 13 bases align to TRBD2. The receptor was derived from a man aged 50 or older who received an inactivated influenza vaccine. The sequences come from PBMCs from blood, collected 14 to 15 days before vaccination. The CDR3 sequence: CASSLELAGGPMSADTQYF. CDR3 DNA sequence: TGTGCCAGCAGCTTAGAACTAGCGGGAGGGCCGATGTCTGCAGATACGCAGTATTTT.